This is a list of T cell receptor beta chains from one sample in a study of cytomegalovirus exposure and HLA in healthy donors. Some clones are missing from TCRdb's copy, which holds only in-frame ones; the method was immunoSEQ multiplex PCR. The sample yields more than 65,000 clones, roughly 69% seen once. Material: PBMCs. The receptors here all came from a woman aged 45-59 years in good health and CMV-seropositive. The CDR3 runs from the conserved cysteine through the conserved F or W. The D gene is left open where the match is weak. Expanded clones are given a class, and other clones once, few, many or no size at all.

d_gene: TRBD1
v_gene: TRBV5-1
abundance: -
j_gene: TRBJ1-5
len: 13
CDR3nt: TGCGCCAGCAGGGACAGGGACGATCAGCCCCAGCATTTT
CDR3aa: CASRDRDDQPQHF

d_gene: -
v_gene: TRBV5-4
abundance: -
j_gene: TRBJ1-2
len: 12
CDR3nt: TGTGCCAGCAGCTTGGTGGCAGATGGCTACACCTTC
CDR3aa: CASSLVADGYTF

d_gene: TRBD1
v_gene: TRBV5-4
abundance: -
j_gene: TRBJ1-6
len: 16
CDR3nt: TGTGCCAGCAGCTTGGGTGGACAGGGAAGTGAATCACCCCTCCACTTT
CDR3aa: CASSLGGQGSESPLHF

d_gene: -
v_gene: TRBV5-1
abundance: -
j_gene: TRBJ2-2
len: 16
CDR3nt: TGCGCCAGCAGCTTGGCCGTAGCCCTGGGCACCGGGGAGCTGTTTTTT
CDR3aa: CASSLAVALGTGELFF

d_gene: TRBD1
v_gene: TRBV9
abundance: once
j_gene: TRBJ1-2
len: 18
CDR3nt: TGTGCCAGCAGAAAGAAAGGAGACAGGGGGCAGGACGGTCATGGCTACACCTTC
CDR3aa: CASRKKGDRGQDGHGYTF

d_gene: -
v_gene: TRBV5-1
abundance: -
j_gene: TRBJ2-1
len: 15
CDR3nt: TGCGCCAGCAGCTTGGGCGGAAGCTCCTACAATGAGCAGTTCTTC
CDR3aa: CASSLGGSSYNEQFF

d_gene: -
v_gene: TRBV6-6
abundance: -
j_gene: TRBJ2-7
len: 15
CDR3nt: TGTGCCAGCGCCAGAGTCCGGGACACCCTGGGGGAGCAGTACTTC
CDR3aa: CASARVRDTLGEQYF

d_gene: TRBD1
v_gene: TRBV5-1
abundance: few
j_gene: TRBJ2-3
len: 14
CDR3nt: TGCGCCAGCAGAATTCAGGGGGCTGGAGATACGCAGTATTTT
CDR3aa: CASRIQGAGDTQYF

d_gene: -
v_gene: TRBV5-4
abundance: few
j_gene: TRBJ1-1
len: 12
CDR3nt: TGTGCCAGCAGCTCTGAGGGAACTGAAGCTTTCTTT
CDR3aa: CASSSEGTEAFF

d_gene: -
v_gene: TRBV29-1
abundance: -
j_gene: TRBJ2-6
len: 16
CDR3nt: TGCAGCGTTGGTGGGGGCGCCGGATCTGGGGCCAACGTCCTGACTTTC
CDR3aa: CSVGGGAGSGANVLTF

d_gene: -
v_gene: TRBV28
abundance: few
j_gene: TRBJ1-4
len: 13
CDR3nt: TGTGCCAGCGCTGAGGTCTCTGGGGAAAAACTGTTTTTT
CDR3aa: CASAEVSGEKLFF

d_gene: TRBD2
v_gene: TRBV2
abundance: few
j_gene: TRBJ2-3
len: 16
CDR3nt: TGTGCCAGCAGTCGAAAGGGCAGCGGGGGCACAGATACGCAGTATTTT
CDR3aa: CASSRKGSGGTDTQYF

d_gene: -
v_gene: TRBV6-5
abundance: few
j_gene: TRBJ1-2
len: 14
CDR3nt: TGTGCCAGCAGTTACTTCGGACAGAGCTATGGCTACACCTTC
CDR3aa: CASSYFGQSYGYTF

d_gene: TRBD1
v_gene: TRBV7-9
abundance: -
j_gene: TRBJ2-2
len: 16
CDR3nt: TGTGCCAGCACCGACGGGGGACAGGGGATCACCGGGGAGCTGTTTTTT
CDR3aa: CASTDGGQGITGELFF

d_gene: TRBD1
v_gene: TRBV4-1
abundance: once
j_gene: TRBJ2-5
len: 16
CDR3nt: TGCGCCAGCAGCCAAAATCCGGGACAGGGGAAAGAGACCCAGTACTTC
CDR3aa: CASSQNPGQGKETQYF

d_gene: TRBD2
v_gene: TRBV28
abundance: few
j_gene: TRBJ2-3
len: 17
CDR3nt: TGTGCCAGCAGTTTAAGAGAAGCGGGGGCTATTTGGTTTACGCAGTATTTT
CDR3aa: CASSLREAGAIWFTQYF

d_gene: TRBD1
v_gene: TRBV5-1
abundance: -
j_gene: TRBJ1-2
len: 17
CDR3nt: TGCGCCAGCAGCTCTGATCACCCGGGACAGGGGGCCTATGGCTACACCTTC
CDR3aa: CASSSDHPGQGAYGYTF

d_gene: -
v_gene: TRBV20-1
abundance: -
j_gene: TRBJ2-7
len: 11
CDR3nt: TGCAGTGGGCAGGACAGCTACGAGCAGTACTTC
CDR3aa: CSGQDSYEQYF

d_gene: -
v_gene: TRBV7-3
abundance: -
j_gene: TRBJ2-1
len: 13
CDR3nt: TGTGCCAGCAGCCCGGGATCTCTCAATGAGCAGTTCTTC
CDR3aa: CASSPGSLNEQFF

d_gene: TRBD1
v_gene: TRBV5-1
abundance: -
j_gene: TRBJ2-7
len: 16
CDR3nt: TGCGCCAGCAGATTAGTTCCGAGTGGGACAGCGTACGCGCAGTACTTC
CDR3aa: CASRLVPSGTAYAQYF

d_gene: TRBD1
v_gene: TRBV7-9
abundance: -
j_gene: TRBJ2-7
len: 14
CDR3nt: TGTGCCAGCGGGACAGGCCCGGGCGACTACGAGCAGTACTTC
CDR3aa: CASGTGPGDYEQYF

d_gene: -
v_gene: TRBV25-1
abundance: -
j_gene: TRBJ2-2
len: 13
CDR3nt: TGTGCCAGCAGTGATCAGAACACCGGGGAGCTGTTTTTT
CDR3aa: CASSDQNTGELFF

d_gene: -
v_gene: TRBV7-9
abundance: once
j_gene: TRBJ1-2
len: 11
CDR3nt: TGTTCCAGCAGCTACGCAACAGAGTACACCTTC
CDR3aa: CSSSYATEYTF

d_gene: -
v_gene: TRBV7-9
abundance: -
j_gene: TRBJ1-3
len: 17
CDR3nt: TGTTCCAGCAGCTTAGAGATGGGGCAGTCGTCTGGAAACACCATATATTTT
CDR3aa: CSSSLEMGQSSGNTIYF

d_gene: TRBD1
v_gene: TRBV2
abundance: -
j_gene: TRBJ1-2
len: 15
CDR3nt: TGTGCCAGCAGTGAGCCGGGACAGGGATCCTATGGCTACACCTTC
CDR3aa: CASSEPGQGSYGYTF

d_gene: -
v_gene: TRBV5-1
abundance: -
j_gene: TRBJ2-3
len: 14
CDR3nt: TGCGCCAGCAGCTTGGGACAGACCACAGATACGCAGTATTTT
CDR3aa: CASSLGQTTDTQYF

d_gene: -
v_gene: TRBV25-1
abundance: -
j_gene: TRBJ2-2
len: 14
CDR3nt: TGTGCCAGCGGCAGGGTGGGAAACACCGGGGAGCTGTTTTTT
CDR3aa: CASGRVGNTGELFF

d_gene: TRBD2
v_gene: TRBV11-1
abundance: -
j_gene: TRBJ2-3
len: 17
CDR3nt: TGTGCCAGCACCAGGACTAGCGGGGGGGTTCGGACAGATACGCAGTATTTT
CDR3aa: CASTRTSGGVRTDTQYF

d_gene: TRBD2
v_gene: TRBV5-1
abundance: -
j_gene: TRBJ2-3
len: 16
CDR3nt: TGCGCCAGCAGCCTGACTAGCGGGGCTGACACAGATACGCAGTATTTT
CDR3aa: CASSLTSGADTDTQYF

d_gene: -
v_gene: TRBV11-2
abundance: -
j_gene: TRBJ1-1
len: 13
CDR3nt: TGTGCCAGCAGCTTAACACAGAACACTGAAGCTTTCTTT
CDR3aa: CASSLTQNTEAFF

d_gene: TRBD1
v_gene: TRBV6-1
abundance: few
j_gene: TRBJ1-5
len: 12
CDR3nt: TGTGCCAGCAGTGCAACCGGGACAGGGGGGCATTTT
CDR3aa: CASSATGTGGHF

d_gene: TRBD1
v_gene: TRBV28
abundance: -
j_gene: TRBJ1-2
len: 15
CDR3nt: TGTGCCAGCAGTTTATACGGACAGGGTAATTATGGCTACACCTTC
CDR3aa: CASSLYGQGNYGYTF

d_gene: -
v_gene: TRBV5-1
abundance: -
j_gene: TRBJ2-5
len: 14
CDR3nt: TGCGCCAGCAGCTTGGGGGACACTTTAGAGACCCAGTACTTC
CDR3aa: CASSLGDTLETQYF

d_gene: -
v_gene: TRBV6-5
abundance: -
j_gene: TRBJ2-1
len: 15
CDR3nt: TGTGCCAGCAGTTCCCAGACAGGTAACTACAATGAGCAGTTCTTC
CDR3aa: CASSSQTGNYNEQFF

d_gene: TRBD1
v_gene: TRBV7-6
abundance: -
j_gene: TRBJ2-3
len: 14
CDR3nt: TGTGCCAGCAGCCCTACAGGGGGAACAGATACGCAGTATTTT
CDR3aa: CASSPTGGTDTQYF

d_gene: TRBD1
v_gene: TRBV5-6
abundance: -
j_gene: TRBJ1-5
len: 14
CDR3nt: TGTGCCAGCAGCTTGGGACAGGGGTTGGAGCCCCAGCATTTT
CDR3aa: CASSLGQGLEPQHF

d_gene: -
v_gene: TRBV29-1
abundance: -
j_gene: TRBJ1-4
len: 14
CDR3nt: TGCAGCGTTGAAGATGACGGGGGGATCGACGGACTGTTTTTT
CDR3aa: CSVEDDGGIDGLFF

d_gene: -
v_gene: TRBV5-1
abundance: few
j_gene: TRBJ2-1
len: 14
CDR3nt: TGCGCCAGCAGCTTGGTACAGCACGACAATGAGCAGTTCTTC
CDR3aa: CASSLVQHDNEQFF

d_gene: TRBD2
v_gene: TRBV5-1
abundance: few
j_gene: TRBJ2-1
len: 17
CDR3nt: TGCGCCAGCAGCTTGGAGACTAGCGGGGGAGGGTACAATGAGCAGTTCTTC
CDR3aa: CASSLETSGGGYNEQFF

d_gene: TRBD2
v_gene: TRBV5-1
abundance: -
j_gene: TRBJ2-3
len: 15
CDR3nt: TGCGCCAGCAGTCCTGGGGGGGGAGGCACAGATACGCAGTATTTT
CDR3aa: CASSPGGGGTDTQYF

d_gene: -
v_gene: TRBV13
abundance: few
j_gene: TRBJ1-2
len: 12
CDR3nt: TGTGCCAGCAGCTTAAAGAGGTATGGCTACACCTTC
CDR3aa: CASSLKRYGYTF

d_gene: TRBD1
v_gene: TRBV27
abundance: -
j_gene: TRBJ2-5
len: 14
CDR3nt: TGTGCCAGCAGAGCAACCTGGGACAGGGAGACCCAGTACTTC
CDR3aa: CASRATWDRETQYF

d_gene: -
v_gene: TRBV19
abundance: -
j_gene: TRBJ2-5
len: 15
CDR3nt: TGTGCCAGTAGATCAGATCGCACGCACCAAGAGACCCAGTACTTC
CDR3aa: CASRSDRTHQETQYF

d_gene: TRBD1
v_gene: TRBV5-4
abundance: -
j_gene: TRBJ1-5
len: 15
CDR3nt: TGTGCCAGCAGCGAGACAGGGGGCGCGGATCAGCCCCAGCATTTT
CDR3aa: CASSETGGADQPQHF

d_gene: -
v_gene: TRBV12-5
abundance: -
j_gene: TRBJ2-1
len: 14
CDR3nt: TGTGCTAGTGGGACTAGGGACTCAAGTAATGAGCAGTTCTTC
CDR3aa: CASGTRDSSNEQFF